One TCR beta chain is described in this entry. The antigen remains undetermined. These data are taken from a study of blood T cell dynamics during melanoma immunotherapy. Study findings and constraints: At W3, later disease-control patients showed bifurcated PBMC repertoire changes, unlike progressors.

The time point: week 3, after first cycle of checkpoint inhibitor. A fixed DNA input of 350 ng was used per bulk PBMC sample. Here immunoSEQ multiplex PCR was the method, and the copy in TCRdb shows in-frame clones only, minus some. The sample lists 10,000 to 15,000 clones, around 87% occurring once. The TCR comes from a human donor with melanoma. Material: blood, obtained from a patient treated with checkpoint blockade.

The CDR3 reads CASSQILRGREGNEQFF. Written as DNA, the CDR3 is TGCGCCAGCAGCCAAATTTTGAGAGGGCGGGAGGGAAATGAGCAGTTCTTC. The rearrangement links TRBV4-1 to TRBJ2-1, with 9 positions matching TRBD2. J gave up 7 bases and V 2 bases, and 12 bases lay outside the gene matches. CDR3 length equals 17 residues. The germline V gene has CDR1 MGHRA and CDR2 YSYEKL.